This T cell receptor (beta chain) appears in the sequencing data of a study of T cell responses to AZD1222 COVID-19 vaccine. Study-wide results and caveats: Females outnumbered males among donors, who were mostly white British; clonal diversity was possibly underestimated.

On this clone: Its specificity is not known.

The repertoire was sequenced with immunoSEQ multiplex PCR; TCRdb's copy has only in-frame clones and lacks some. The repertoire holds 150,000 to 200,000 clones, with approximately 90% as singletons. The CDR3 totals 15 residues. The V and J ends lost 0 bases and 6 bases respectively, with 12 bases between them. Germline CDR1 reads GTSNPN; CDR2 reads SVGIG (reference sequence). The TCR was taken from an adult who received the MenACWY meningococcal vaccine as a control. The sequenced sample was peripheral blood, obtained 28 days after the second dose of the MenACWY control vaccine. The chain links TRBV30 to TRBJ1-6; D is unclear. CDR3 amino acids: CAWSVPEKSNSPLHF. The DNA for the CDR3 is TGTGCCTGGAGTGTACCAGAGAAATCTAATTCACCCCTCCACTTT.